Here is one TCR beta chain with its context. The CDR3 totals 17 residues. Germline trimming cut 0 bases from V and 3 bases from J; bases unmatched to any gene: 10. In germline, CDR1 is SGHRS, CDR2 YFSETQ. In the original processing: Clinicopathological groups of papillary thyroid cancer showed CDR3 differences that were used to build a distant-metastasis classifier. TCRdb re-analyzed the PCR reads through MiXCR. These V and J calls rely on TCRdb rather than the paper's analysis. The sample has approximately 17,000 clones; 27% are singletons. Thyroid surgery took place with no prior treatment in any patient. The data originate from a study of metastatic and nonmetastatic thyroid tumors. The overall study: Repertoire data that came from the blood and tumor or nodule tissue of malignant and benign thyroid patients were compared.

The genes are TRBV5-1 and TRBJ2-7; the match to TRBD1 covers 9 bases. The receptor was derived from a female donor with papillary thyroid cancer or a benign thyroid nodule (not recorded which). Some clones in this sample may be carry-over from other donors' samples. Sequencing was performed on adjacent normal tissue. As DNA, the CDR3 is TGCGCCAGCAGCTTGGGCGAAACGGGACAGGGACGCTACGAGCAGTACTTC. It yields the protein CASSLGETGQGRYEQYF.